A single sample gave rise to the 6 T cell receptor beta chains below, sequenced in a study of blood T cell repertoires in COVID-19. Sequenced by immunoSEQ multiplex PCR; TCRdb stores in-frame clones only, minus some. The top ten clones hold roughly 4% of a sample with about 240,000 clones, roughly 90% of them seen once. The source material was PBMCs or T cells enriched from blood (not recorded which). All receptors come from a woman between 25 and 40 years old who had recovered from COVID-19.

This chain joins TRBV6-2 or TRBV6-3 and TRBJ2-2, with a tentative D call TRBD1 (5 bases). Germline CDR1 MNHEY, CDR2 SVGEGT. The CDR3 has 17 residues. The V gene lost 0 bases and the J gene lost 2 bases, with 13 bases spanning the gap. This chain's CDR3 is CASSYSEWQGNTGELFF. CDR3 nucleotides: TGTGCCAGCAGTTACTCGGAGTGGCAGGGCAACACCGGGGAGCTGTTTTTT.

The chain carries TRBV7-2 and TRBJ1-2; 9 bases are shared with TRBD1. The CDR3 is 16 amino acids. V gave up 4 bases and J gave up 13 bases; unmatched junction bases: 19. CDR1 is SGHTA and CDR2 is FQGNSA in the germline V gene. CDR3 coding DNA: TGTGCCAGCAGCTCGACCCCCTCGGGACAGGGTTTGGTTTTCACCTTC. Its protein is CASSSTPSGQGLVFTF.

The chain links TRBV6-2 or TRBV6-3 to TRBJ2-5; the match to TRBD1 covers 11 bases. Germline-derived CDR1 and CDR2 are MNHEY and SVGEGT. This CDR3 has 15 residues. Trimming removed 2 bases from V and 7 bases from J; junction bases left unmatched: 6. Written as DNA, the CDR3 is TGTGCCAGCAGTTACCCCGGGACAGGGGGTGCGACCCAGTACTTC. Translating it yields CASSYPGTGGATQYF.

On this clone: The identical CDR3 is also encoded by other nucleotide sequences in the sample. The gene calls are TRBV5-1 and TRBJ1-1; no clear D. In germline, CDR1 is SGHRS, CDR2 YFSETQ. V was cut by 0 bases and J by 2 bases, with 5 bases left in between. The CDR3 spans 13 residues. The CDR3 region is CASSLAQNTEAFF. In nucleotides, the CDR3 is TGCGCCAGCAGCTTGGCCCAAAACACTGAAGCTTTCTTT.

In its sample, this clone was seen once. This chain connects TRBV3-1 (or the pseudogene TRBV3-2) to TRBJ2-7, with a weak D call TRBD1 (6 bases). Trimming shortened V by 3 bases and J by 8 bases, and 11 bases separated the two germline ends. Germline V CDR1 and CDR2: LGHDT, YNNKEL (reference sequence). There are 12 residues in the CDR3. CDR3 in amino acids: CASSHYRDKQYF. In nucleotides, the CDR3 is TGTGCCAGCAGCCACTACAGGGACAAGCAGTACTTC.

The CDR3 sequence is CASSQGNRAGEQYF. In nucleotides, the CDR3 is TGCGCCAGCAGCCAAGGTAACAGGGCGGGCGAGCAGTACTTC. V usage is TRBV4-1 and J usage is TRBJ2-7; D is perhaps TRBD1 (6 bases). Deletions cut 1 base from V and 6 bases from J, with 13 bases between. This CDR3 has 14 residues. Germline CDR1 MGHRA, CDR2 YSYEKL.